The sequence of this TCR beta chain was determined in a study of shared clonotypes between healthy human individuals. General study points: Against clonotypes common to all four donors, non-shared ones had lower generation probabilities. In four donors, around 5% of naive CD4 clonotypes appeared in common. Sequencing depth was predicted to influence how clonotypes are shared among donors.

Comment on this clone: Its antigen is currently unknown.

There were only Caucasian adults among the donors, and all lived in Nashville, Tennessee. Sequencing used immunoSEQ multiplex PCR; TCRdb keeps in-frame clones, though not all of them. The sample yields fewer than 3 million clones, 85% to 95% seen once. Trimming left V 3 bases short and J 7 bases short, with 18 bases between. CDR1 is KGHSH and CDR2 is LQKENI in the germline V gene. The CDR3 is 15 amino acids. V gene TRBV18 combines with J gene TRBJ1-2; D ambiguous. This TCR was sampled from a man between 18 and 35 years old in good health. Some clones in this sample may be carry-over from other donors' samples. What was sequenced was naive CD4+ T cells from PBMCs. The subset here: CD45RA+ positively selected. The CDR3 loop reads CASSPSYGGGIGYTF. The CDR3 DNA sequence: TGTGCCAGCTCACCGTCATACGGAGGAGGAATTGGCTACACCTTC. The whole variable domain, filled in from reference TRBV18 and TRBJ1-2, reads NAGVMQNPRHLVRRRGQEARLRCSPMKGHSHVYWYRQLPEEGLKFMVYLQKENIIDESGMPKERFSAEFPKEGPSILRIQQVVRGDSAAYFCASSPSYGGGIGYTFGSGTRLTVV.